This is a list of T cell receptor beta chains from one sample in a study of blood T cell repertoires in COVID-19. The data were produced by immunoSEQ multiplex PCR, yet TCRdb's version contains in-frame clones alone and is incomplete. The repertoire consists of around 230,000 clones, with 75% to 90% occurring once and the leading ten covering around 0.7%. The specimen sequenced was peripheral blood. These receptors were collected from a man in his forties with acute or convalescent COVID-19. Both conserved end residues are part of each CDR3.

j_call v_call cdr3_aa
TRBJ2-3 TRBV6-1 CASSDVALAGSDTQYF
TRBJ2-1 TRBV5-1 CASSPGTGYNEQFF
TRBJ2-7 TRBV2 CASSVGREEIYEQYF
TRBJ1-6 TRBV4-1 CASSQPHLGGNSPLHF
TRBJ2-7 TRBV21-1 CASLSGGQIHYEQYF
TRBJ1-2 TRBV20-1 CSASPRTGGIYGYTF
TRBJ2-7 TRBV6-2/TRBV6-3 CASSTGVAGPYEQYF
TRBJ2-1 TRBV18 CASSRQGFGNEQFF
TRBJ1-6 TRBV7-6 CASSPLQGRHSPLHF
TRBJ1-1 TRBV19 CATSPGQEGPSTEAFF
TRBJ2-2 TRBV5-4 CASSNPDRGTGELFF
TRBJ1-2 TRBV27 CASSLTAGGYYGYTF
TRBJ2-7 TRBV10-2 CASRLAGGDEQYF
TRBJ2-5 TRBV6-5 CASSPPGAETQYF
TRBJ2-5 TRBV4-1 CASSPSSGSGETQYF
TRBJ2-3 TRBV11-3 CASNKGYGSDTQYF
TRBJ2-2 TRBV7-2 CASSKQGADTGELFF
TRBJ2-7 TRBV13 CASSFGLAGVREQYF